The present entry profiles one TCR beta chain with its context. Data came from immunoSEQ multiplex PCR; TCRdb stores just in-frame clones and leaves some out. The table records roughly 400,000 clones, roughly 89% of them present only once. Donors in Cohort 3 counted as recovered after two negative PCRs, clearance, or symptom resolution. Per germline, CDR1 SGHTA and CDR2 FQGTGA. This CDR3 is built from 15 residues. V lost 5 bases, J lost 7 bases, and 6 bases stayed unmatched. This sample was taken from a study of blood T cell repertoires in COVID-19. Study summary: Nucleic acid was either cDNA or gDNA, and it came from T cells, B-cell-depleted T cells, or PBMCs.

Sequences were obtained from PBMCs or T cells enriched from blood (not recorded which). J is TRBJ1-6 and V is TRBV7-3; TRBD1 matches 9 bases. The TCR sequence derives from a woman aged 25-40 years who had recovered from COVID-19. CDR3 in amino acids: CASSISGTGNSPLHF. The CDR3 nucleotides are TGTGCCAGCAGCATCTCCGGGACAGGGAATTCACCCCTCCACTTT. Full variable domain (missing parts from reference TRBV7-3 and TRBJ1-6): GAGVSQTPSNKVTEKGKYVELRCDPISGHTALYWYRQSLGQGPEFLIYFQGTGAADDSGLPNDRFFAVRPEGSVSTLKIQRTERGDSAVYLCASSISGTGNSPLHFGNGTRLTVT.